Below are 10 T cell receptor beta chains sequenced from a single sample in a study of CD8+ T cells in alopecia areata. RNA, once extracted, was reverse transcribed into cDNA for use as the sequencing template. Some clones are missing from TCRdb's copy, which holds only in-frame ones; the method was immunoSEQ multiplex PCR. This table holds over 150,000 clones, over 55% found once. This specimen was CD4+ T cells sorted from blood, taken at week 0. The receptors originated from a human donor with alopecia areata.

This rearrangement joins TRBV5-1 to TRBJ1-1, with 8 bases that match TRBD1. The CDR3 extends over 14 amino acids. Germline CDR1 SGHRS, CDR2 YFSETQ. V was pared by 2 bases and J by 2 bases, with 2 bases of the junction left unmatched. CDR3 amino acids: CASSLDRGNTEAFF. The CDR3 DNA is TGCGCCAGCAGCTTAGACAGGGGAAACACTGAAGCTTTCTTT. The entire variable domain, with the rest obtained from reference TRBV5-1 and TRBJ1-1, is as follows: KAGVTQTPRYLIKTRGQQVTLSCSPISGHRSVSWYQQTPGQGLQFLFEYFSETQRNKGNFPGRFSGRQFSNSRSEMNVSTLELGDSALYLCASSLDRGNTEAFFGQGTRLTVV.

The chain combines TRBV29-1 with TRBJ1-2; D possibly corresponds to TRBD1 (6 bases). The CDR3 sequence is 13 residues long. The V end was cut by 6 bases, the J end by 3 bases, with 14 bases between. CDR1 and CDR2 (germline): SQVTM, ANQGSEA. This CDR3 reads CSVSSGQYYGYTF. Written as DNA, the CDR3 is TGCAGCGTATCTTCCGGACAGTACTATGGCTACACCTTC.

DNA for the CDR3: TGCAGCGTTGGGGGCACGGGCAATCAGCCCCAGCATTTT. Its protein product is CSVGGTGNQPQHF. This chain uses TRBV29-1 with TRBJ1-5; D may be TRBD1 (5 bases). CDR1 SQVTM and CDR2 ANQGSEA come from the germline V gene. V lost 4 bases and J lost 2, with 9 bases in between. The CDR3 is 13 amino acids.

This clone has at least ten counts. This chain links TRBV11-2 with TRBJ2-4; no definite D call. The CDR3 loop spans 13 amino acids. Germline V gene data show CDR1 as SGHAT and CDR2 as FQNNGV. Trimming removed 2 bases from V and 7 bases from J, with 9 bases in between. The CDR3 sequence: CASSLTVMNIQYF. Written as DNA, the CDR3 is TGTGCCAGCAGCTTAACAGTTATGAACATTCAGTACTTC.

V and J are TRBV25-1 and TRBJ1-5; the D is unclear. The CDR3 extends over 12 amino acids. The V gene lost 4 bases and the J gene lost 4 bases, with 5 bases spanning the gap. Germline-derived CDR1 and CDR2 are MGHDK and SYGVNS. The CDR3 reads CASSVGNQPQHF. The CDR3 DNA is TGTGCCAGCAGTGTAGGGAATCAGCCCCAGCATTTT.

This clone was seen a few times. V is TRBV7-2 and J is TRBJ2-7; D uncertain. The ends were cut back, 1 base at V and 0 bases at J, with 7 bases in the middle. This CDR3 contains 14 residues. The V gene's germline CDR1 is SGHTA and CDR2 FQGNSA. The CDR3, as DNA: TGTGCCAGCAGCTTAGAAGTCCTCTCCTACGAGCAGTACTTC. Residues: CASSLEVLSYEQYF. Full variable domain (missing parts from reference TRBV7-2 and TRBJ2-7): GAGVSQSPSNKVTEKGKDVELRCDPISGHTALYWYRQSLGQGLEFLIYFQGNSAPDKSGLPSDRFSAERTGGSVSTLTIQRTQQEDSAVYLCASSLEVLSYEQYFGPGTRLTVT.

The V call is TRBV6-1, the J call TRBJ1-2; TRBD1 might be the D (6 bases). From germline, CDR1 is MNHNS and CDR2 SASEGT. The germline V and J ends were trimmed by 6 bases and 4 bases, with 15 bases remaining between them. The CDR3 is made up of 14 amino acids. The CDR3: CASRMDSTIYGYTF. The CDR3 DNA is TGTGCCAGCAGAATGGACAGCACCATCTATGGCTACACCTTC.

The chain has TRBV25-1 and TRBJ2-5; D is undetermined. The CDR3 has 11 residues. The germline V gene encodes CDR1 MGHDK and CDR2 SYGVNS. Trimming took off 7 bases at V and 3 bases at J, with 6 bases between the two ends. The CDR3 protein is CASKEKETQYF. CDR3 in DNA: TGTGCCAGCAAGGAAAAAGAGACCCAGTACTTC.

This clone occurred a few times. This CDR3 reads CASSVEGGNTEAFF. CDR3 bases: TGTGCCAGCAGCGTAGAAGGAGGGAACACTGAAGCTTTCTTT. J is TRBJ1-1 and V is TRBV9; D gene uncertain. V lost 0 bases to trimming and J lost 1 base, with 7 bases between them. Germline loops: CDR1 SGDLS, CDR2 YYNGEE. The CDR3 is made up of 14 amino acids. The whole variable domain, filled in from reference TRBV9 and TRBJ1-1, reads DSGVTQTPKHLITATGQRVTLRCSPRSGDLSVYWYQQSLDQGLQFLIQYYNGEERAKGNILERFSAQQFPDLHSELNLSSLELGDSALYFCASSVEGGNTEAFFGQGTRLTVV.

This chain joins TRBV29-1 and TRBJ1-1, with D tentatively TRBD1 (5 bases). The V end lost 4 bases, the J end lost 0 bases, and 9 bases lay between the germline ends. CDR1 and CDR2 from the germline V gene are SQVTM and ANQGSEA. The CDR3 runs to 13 residues. DNA for the CDR3: TGCAGCGTTGGGGGGGTGATGAACACTGAAGCTTTCTTT. As protein: CSVGGVMNTEAFF.